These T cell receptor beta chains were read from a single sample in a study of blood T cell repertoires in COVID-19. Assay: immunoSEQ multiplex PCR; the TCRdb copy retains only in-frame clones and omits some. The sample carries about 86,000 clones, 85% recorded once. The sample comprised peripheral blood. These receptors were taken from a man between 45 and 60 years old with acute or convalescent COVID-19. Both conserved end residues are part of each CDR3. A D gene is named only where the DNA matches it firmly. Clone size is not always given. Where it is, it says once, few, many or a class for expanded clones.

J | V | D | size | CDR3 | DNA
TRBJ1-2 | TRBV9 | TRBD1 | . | CASSVGTDYGYTF | TGTGCCAGCAGCGTCGGGACAGACTATGGCTACACCTTC
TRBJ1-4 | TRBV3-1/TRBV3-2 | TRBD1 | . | CASSQDLTGGDEKLFF | TGTGCCAGCAGCCAAGATCTCACAGGGGGCGATGAAAAACTGTTTTTT
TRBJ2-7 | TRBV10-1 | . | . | CASSESTRGSYEQYF | TGCGCCAGCAGTGAGTCGACTCGGGGGTCCTACGAGCAGTACTTC
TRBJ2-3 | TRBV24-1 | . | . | CATSDGTASLSTDTQYF | TGTGCCACCAGTGATGGAACAGCTTCGCTTAGCACAGATACGCAGTATTTT
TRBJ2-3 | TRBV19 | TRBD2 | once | CASSSRLAGGTDTQYF | TGTGCCAGTAGTAGTCGACTAGCGGGGGGCACAGATACGCAGTATTTT
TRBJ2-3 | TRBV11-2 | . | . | CASSPLAFSTDTQYF | TGTGCCAGCAGCCCGCTAGCTTTTAGTACAGATACGCAGTATTTT
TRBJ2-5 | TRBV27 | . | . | CASSLKGKETQYF | TGTGCCAGCAGTTTAAAGGGGAAAGAGACCCAGTACTTC
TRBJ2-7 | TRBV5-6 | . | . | CASSGDGVVGRGVDEQYF | TGTGCCAGCAGCGGAGACGGGGTAGTGGGCAGGGGAGTGGACGAGCAGTACTTC
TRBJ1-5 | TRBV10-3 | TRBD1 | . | CAISSGQGDQPQHF | TGTGCCATCAGTTCTGGACAGGGGGATCAGCCCCAGCATTTT
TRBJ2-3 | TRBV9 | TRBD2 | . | CASSAGLAGVTDTQYF | TGTGCCAGCAGCGCAGGACTAGCGGGGGTCACAGATACGCAGTATTTT
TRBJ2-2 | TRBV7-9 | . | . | CASSLIVQAGELFF | TGTGCCAGCAGCTTAATCGTCCAGGCCGGGGAGCTGTTTTTT
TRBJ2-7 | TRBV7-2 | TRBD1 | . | CASSLSGGTGAYEQYF | TGTGCCAGCAGCTTATCGGGCGGGACAGGGGCCTACGAGCAGTACTTC
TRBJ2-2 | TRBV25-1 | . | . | CASSVRDTGELFF | TGTGCCAGCAGTGTCAGGGACACCGGGGAGCTGTTTTTT
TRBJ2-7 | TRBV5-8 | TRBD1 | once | CASSLEGQTPPTYF | TGTGCCAGCAGCTTGGAGGGACAGACACCTCCAACGTACTTC
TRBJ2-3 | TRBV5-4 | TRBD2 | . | CASSLIERGGRFTDTQYF | TGTGCCAGCAGCTTGATCGAGCGGGGGGGCCGGTTCACAGATACGCAGTATTTT
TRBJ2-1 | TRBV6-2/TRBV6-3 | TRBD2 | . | CASSYVLAGTLEQFF | TGTGCCAGCAGTTACGTCCTAGCGGGGACCCTTGAGCAGTTCTTC
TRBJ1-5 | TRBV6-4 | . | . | CASAAEAGQPQHF | TGTGCCAGCGCGGCAGAAGCGGGTCAGCCCCAGCATTTT
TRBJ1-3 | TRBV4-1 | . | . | CASSQDRGADGNTIYF | TGCGCCAGCAGCCAAGATCGGGGGGCAGATGGAAACACCATATATTTT
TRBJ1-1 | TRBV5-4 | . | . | CASSTQGYTEAFF | TGTGCCAGCAGCACCCAGGGGTACACTGAAGCTTTCTTT
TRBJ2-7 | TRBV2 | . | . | CASSVATGYRNEQYF | TGTGCCAGCAGTGTAGCTACAGGGTACCGGAACGAGCAGTACTTC
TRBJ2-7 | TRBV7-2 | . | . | CASSLWRSYEQYF | TGTGCCAGCAGCCTGTGGAGGTCCTACGAGCAGTACTTC
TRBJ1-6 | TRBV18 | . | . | CASSPLSGEDSPLHF | TGTGCCAGCTCACCACTCAGTGGTGAGGATTCACCCCTCCACTTT
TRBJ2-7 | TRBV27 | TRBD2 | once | CASRGTSVSYEQYF | TGTGCCAGCAGGGGGACTAGCGTCTCCTACGAGCAGTACTTC
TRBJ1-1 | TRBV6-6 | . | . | CASSSQGQNTEAFF | TGTGCCAGCAGTTCCCAGGGTCAGAACACTGAAGCTTTCTTT
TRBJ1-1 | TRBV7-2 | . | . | CASSLSYTEAFF | TGTGCCAGCAGCTTATCCTACACTGAAGCTTTCTTT
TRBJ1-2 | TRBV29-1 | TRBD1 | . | CSVETGAHYGYTF | TGCAGCGTTGAGACAGGGGCGCACTATGGCTACACCTTC
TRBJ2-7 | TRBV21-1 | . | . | CASTQRSYEQYF | TGTGCCAGCACCCAACGGTCCTACGAGCAGTACTTC
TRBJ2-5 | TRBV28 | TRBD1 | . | CASRSQGNQETQYF | TGTGCCAGCAGGTCACAGGGGAACCAAGAGACCCAGTACTTC
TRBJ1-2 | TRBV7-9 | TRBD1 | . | CASRPPGQPNYGYTF | TGTGCCAGCAGGCCGCCGGGACAGCCTAACTATGGCTACACCTTC
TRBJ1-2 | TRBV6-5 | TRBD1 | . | CASRPTGGNYGYTF | TGTGCCAGCAGACCTACAGGGGGCAACTATGGCTACACCTTC
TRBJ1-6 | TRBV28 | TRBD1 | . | CASSMGTGVSPLHF | TGTGCCAGCAGTATGGGGACAGGGGTTTCACCCCTCCACTTT
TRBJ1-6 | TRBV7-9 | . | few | CASTREVSPLHF | TGTGCCAGCACCCGTGAGGTGTCACCCCTCCACTTT
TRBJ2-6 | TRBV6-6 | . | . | CASSSGEANVLTF | TGTGCCAGCAGCTCAGGTGAAGCCAACGTCCTGACTTTC